The rows below give T cell receptor beta chains drawn from one sample of a study of blood T cells in healthy people across ages. TCRdb recomputed calls from the 5' RACE reads with MiXCR, one row per CDR3 protein. Of about 590,000 distinct CDR3 sequences detected, around 31% appear once; the ten largest clones hold approximately 14%. The sequencing sample was made of blood. The receptors originated from a woman older than 75 in good health. Each CDR3 is given with its conserved first and last residue. The order of the fields is CDR3 DNA, CDR3 protein, clone size, J gene, V gene, D gene. A D gene is named only where the DNA matches it firmly. Expanded clones get a size class; other rows say once, few or many, or leave the size out.

CDR3nt: TGTGCCAGCTCACCCCAAAGACAGGGCACTGAAGCTTTCTTT
CDR3aa: CASSPQRQGTEAFF
abundance: many
j_gene: TRBJ1-1
v_gene: TRBV18
d_gene: TRBD1

CDR3nt: TGTGCCAGCAGTGAAGTGTCGGGACGGGGATGCTACGAGCAGTACTTC
CDR3aa: CASSEVSGRGCYEQYF
abundance: -
j_gene: TRBJ2-7
v_gene: TRBV6-1
d_gene: -

CDR3nt: TGCGCCAGCAGCTGGGGGAGGTTTGGAGGAGGCGCTGAGCAGTTCTTC
CDR3aa: CASSWGRFGGGAEQFF
abundance: -
j_gene: TRBJ2-1
v_gene: TRBV5-1
d_gene: -

CDR3nt: TGCAGTCCCGGGGGAGCGGGGGGTGGTAATGAGCAGTTCTTC
CDR3aa: CSPGGAGGGNEQFF
abundance: -
j_gene: TRBJ2-1
v_gene: TRBV20-1
d_gene: TRBD2

CDR3nt: TGTGCCAGCAGTGCCCGACAGGGCTGGAATGAGCAGTTCTTC
CDR3aa: CASSARQGWNEQFF
abundance: many
j_gene: TRBJ2-1
v_gene: TRBV6-5
d_gene: TRBD1

CDR3nt: TGTGCCACCAGCAGATTAGCGGGAGAGCGCACAGATACGCAGTATTTT
CDR3aa: CATSRLAGERTDTQYF
abundance: once
j_gene: TRBJ2-3
v_gene: TRBV15
d_gene: TRBD2

CDR3nt: TGCAGTGCTAACCTAGCGGGAGGGCCGGAGACCCAGTACTTC
CDR3aa: CSANLAGGPETQYF
abundance: -
j_gene: TRBJ2-5
v_gene: TRBV20-1
d_gene: TRBD2

CDR3nt: TGCAGTGCTTGGGACTCCTTCAATGAGCAGTTCTTC
CDR3aa: CSAWDSFNEQFF
abundance: many
j_gene: TRBJ2-1
v_gene: TRBV20-1
d_gene: -

CDR3nt: TGTGCCAGCAGCTTAGCAGGGTCTTATAGCAATCAGCCCCTGCATTTT
CDR3aa: CASSLAGSYSNQPLHF
abundance: -
j_gene: TRBJ1-5
v_gene: TRBV11-2
d_gene: -

CDR3nt: TGTGCCAGCAGCCAAGAGGGGGACAGTTCCTACGAGCAGTACTTC
CDR3aa: CASSQEGDSSYEQYF
abundance: many
j_gene: TRBJ2-7
v_gene: TRBV4-2
d_gene: TRBD1

CDR3nt: TGTGCCAGCAGTTCCGGACAGGGGGCGCCCTCCGGGGAGCTGTTTTTT
CDR3aa: CASSSGQGAPSGELFF
abundance: -
j_gene: TRBJ2-2
v_gene: TRBV6-5
d_gene: TRBD1

CDR3nt: TGTGCCACCAGCTATCACGCCTATGGCTACACCTTC
CDR3aa: CATSYHAYGYTF
abundance: few
j_gene: TRBJ1-2
v_gene: TRBV15
d_gene: -

CDR3nt: TGTGCCAGCAGAAGATTAGCTATAGCGTACTTC
CDR3aa: CASRRLAIAYF
abundance: few
j_gene: TRBJ2-5
v_gene: TRBV2
d_gene: -

CDR3nt: TGTGCCAGCAGCTACCATACAGGGGTCACTGAAGCTTTCTTT
CDR3aa: CASSYHTGVTEAFF
abundance: -
j_gene: TRBJ1-1
v_gene: TRBV7-9
d_gene: TRBD1

CDR3nt: TGTGCCAGCGAACCAGGACGGGGATACGAGCAGTACTTC
CDR3aa: CASEPGRGYEQYF
abundance: many
j_gene: TRBJ2-7
v_gene: TRBV6-2/TRBV6-3
d_gene: -

CDR3nt: TGTGCCAGCACTATCGGACACCGGAACACCGGGGAGCTGTTTTTT
CDR3aa: CASTIGHRNTGELFF
abundance: many
j_gene: TRBJ2-2
v_gene: TRBV7-2
d_gene: -

CDR3nt: TGTGCCAGTACTAAAGGGGAAGGGAGAAATCAGCCCCAGCATTTT
CDR3aa: CASTKGEGRNQPQHF
abundance: -
j_gene: TRBJ1-5
v_gene: TRBV19
d_gene: -

CDR3nt: TGTGCCAGTGAACGACAGGGTTGGGAAGCTTTCTTT
CDR3aa: CASERQGWEAFF
abundance: many
j_gene: TRBJ1-1
v_gene: TRBV25-1
d_gene: TRBD1

CDR3nt: TGTGCCAGCAGCGGCTCGAGCGGGGGGACAGGGGATACGCAGTATTTT
CDR3aa: CASSGSSGGTGDTQYF
abundance: many
j_gene: TRBJ2-3
v_gene: TRBV9
d_gene: -

CDR3nt: TGCAGCGTTGTGGGTGGTGAGACCCAGTACTTC
CDR3aa: CSVVGGETQYF
abundance: -
j_gene: TRBJ2-5
v_gene: TRBV29-1
d_gene: -

CDR3nt: TGTGCCAGCAGCCAAGTGGGCGGGCACGCCAATGAGCAGTACTTC
CDR3aa: CASSQVGGHANEQYF
abundance: -
j_gene: TRBJ2-5
v_gene: TRBV4-2
d_gene: -

CDR3nt: TGCGCATCGGAGGGGCGCGGGGGGGCCACCGAGCAGTATTTT
CDR3aa: CASEGRGGATEQYF
abundance: once
j_gene: TRBJ2-3
v_gene: TRBV29-1
d_gene: TRBD2

CDR3nt: TGTGCCAGCAGCCCGGGACGGTCAGTTGAAGCTTTCTTT
CDR3aa: CASSPGRSVEAFF
abundance: -
j_gene: TRBJ1-1
v_gene: TRBV13
d_gene: -

CDR3nt: TGTGCCAGCAGCGCCCGTACTAATGAAAAACTGTTTTTT
CDR3aa: CASSARTNEKLFF
abundance: -
j_gene: TRBJ1-4
v_gene: TRBV7-2
d_gene: -

CDR3nt: TGTGCCAGCAGTCCCGGGATTCCTCCCCACGAGCAGTACTTC
CDR3aa: CASSPGIPPHEQYF
abundance: many
j_gene: TRBJ2-7
v_gene: TRBV12-3/TRBV12-4
d_gene: -

CDR3nt: TGTGCCAGCAGCTTAGTCCCCCGAGCGGGGGACGAGCAGTACTTC
CDR3aa: CASSLVPRAGDEQYF
abundance: many
j_gene: TRBJ2-7
v_gene: TRBV11-2
d_gene: TRBD2

CDR3nt: TGTGCCAGCAGCCAAGCTCAGGGGGCCACTGAGCAGTTCTTC
CDR3aa: CASSQAQGATEQFF
abundance: many
j_gene: TRBJ2-1
v_gene: TRBV14
d_gene: TRBD1

CDR3nt: TGTGCCAGCAGCTCCTTCGGGGACAGGCGGGACACTGAAGCTTTCTTT
CDR3aa: CASSSFGDRRDTEAFF
abundance: few
j_gene: TRBJ1-1
v_gene: TRBV11-2
d_gene: TRBD1

CDR3nt: TGCGCCAGCAGCGGGCAGACCTACGAGCAGTACTTC
CDR3aa: CASSGQTYEQYF
abundance: many
j_gene: TRBJ2-7
v_gene: TRBV10-2
d_gene: -

CDR3nt: TGCGCCAGCAGCCAAGAACCCAGTAGGAGCAGGACGTACTCTGGGGCCAACGTCCTGACTTTC
CDR3aa: CASSQEPSRSRTYSGANVLTF
abundance: -
j_gene: TRBJ2-6
v_gene: TRBV4-3
d_gene: -

CDR3nt: TGCGCCAGCAGCTTGGAGGGGACCCAGTACTTC
CDR3aa: CASSLEGTQYF
abundance: many
j_gene: TRBJ2-5
v_gene: TRBV5-1
d_gene: -

CDR3nt: TGTGCCAGCAGCTTAGAAAGCTTCGGTGAGCAGTTCTTC
CDR3aa: CASSLESFGEQFF
abundance: many
j_gene: TRBJ2-1
v_gene: TRBV7-2
d_gene: -